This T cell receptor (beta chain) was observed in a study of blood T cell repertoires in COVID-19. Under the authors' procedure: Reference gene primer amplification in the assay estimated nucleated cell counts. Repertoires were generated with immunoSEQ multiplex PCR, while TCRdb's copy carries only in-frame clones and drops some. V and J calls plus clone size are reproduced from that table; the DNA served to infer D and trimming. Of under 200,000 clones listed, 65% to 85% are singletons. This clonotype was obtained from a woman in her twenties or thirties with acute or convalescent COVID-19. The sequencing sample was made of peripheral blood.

This CDR3 is CASSNSGYPEHGYTF. The DNA for the CDR3 is TGTGCCAGCAGTAATTCAGGGTACCCCGAGCATGGCTACACCTTC. This chain connects TRBV6-5 to TRBJ1-2, with D possibly being TRBD1 (5 bases). The CDR3 contains 15 residues. The germline V and J ends were trimmed by 5 bases and 6 bases, with 19 bases remaining between them. In germline, CDR1 is MNHEY, CDR2 SVGAGI.